The clone carrying this TCR beta chain was picked up many times. CDR1 and CDR2 from the germline V gene are KGHSH and LQKENI. V gave up 4 bases and J gave up 5 bases, with 12 bases separating them. This CDR3 is 13 amino acids long. The source of the sample is a study of T cells in Graves' hyperthyroidism and ophthalmopathy. What was amplified from RNA transcripts were TCR beta CDR3 regions. When the TCR CDR3 underwent first-round RT-PCR, the HTBI primer set was used. One entry per CDR3 protein results from TCRdb running MiXCR on the multiplex PCR reads. The sample holds a few hundred thousand distinct CDR3 sequences, around a sixth seen once.

The rearrangement links TRBV18 to TRBJ2-7; D is uncertain. Sequencing was carried out using blood. The sequence derives from a woman between 18 and 29 years old with Graves' hyperthyroidism that later progressed to Graves' ophthalmopathy. DNA for the CDR3: TGTGCCAGCTCACTCGACCCAAGGGACGAGCAGTACTTC. Amino acid sequence: CASSLDPRDEQYF.